These 32 T cell receptor beta chains share one sample of origin, sequenced in a study of shared clonotypes between healthy human individuals. Method: immunoSEQ multiplex PCR; TCRdb's copy keeps in-frame clones and lacks some. In the table there are fewer than 850,000 clones, 72% of which are singletons. Sequenced sample: memory CD4+ T cells sorted from blood. Subset noted: CD45RA-negative fraction. The receptor source for this set is a woman aged 25 to 39 in good health.

The rearrangement links TRBV5-1 to TRBJ2-7; D may be TRBD1 (7 bases). Germline V CDR1 and CDR2: SGHRS, YFSETQ. V shed 3 bases and J shed 6 bases, with 19 bases lying between them. This CDR3 region has 15 residues. The CDR3 sequence is CASSSVPQGGGEQYF. CDR3 sequence (DNA): TGCGCCAGCAGCTCCGTCCCCCAGGGGGGAGGCGAGCAGTACTTC.

The V and J genes are TRBV9 and TRBJ2-4; possible D gene TRBD2, 6 bases. This CDR3 is built from 15 residues. Germline assignment: CDR1 SGDLS and CDR2 YYNGEE. The V end was cut by 2 bases, the J end by 6 bases, with 15 bases between. The CDR3 nucleotides are TGTGCCAGCAGCGTCGACGGTAGCGGCTCAAACATTCAGTACTTC. Translation gives CASSVDGSGSNIQYF.

The gene calls are TRBV5-1 and TRBJ2-7; 7 nucleotides line up with TRBD2. The CDR3 spans 16 residues. CDR1 is SGHRS and CDR2 is YFSETQ in the germline V gene. Trimming cost V 4 bases and J 3 bases; bases outside gene matches: 13. The DNA for the CDR3 is TGCGCCAGCAGCAGCTCCGGGACTACCGACTTCTACGAGCAGTACTTC. Translation: CASSSSGTTDFYEQYF.

The chain recombines TRBV15 with TRBJ1-5; possible D gene TRBD1, 5 bases. The germline CDR1 and CDR2 sequences are LNHNV and YYDKDF (reference sequence). Trimming took 1 base from V and 1 from J, leaving 5 bases between them. The CDR3 has 14 amino acids. The CDR3 sequence is CATSRAGSNQPQHF. The CDR3, as DNA: TGTGCCACCAGCAGAGCAGGGAGCAATCAGCCCCAGCATTTT.

The CDR3 protein is CASSEESNQPQHF. As DNA, the CDR3 is TGTGCCAGCAGTGAGGAAAGCAATCAGCCCCAGCATTTT. The chain combines TRBV2 with TRBJ1-5; the D is unclear. In germline, CDR1 is SNHLY, CDR2 FYNNEI. Trimming pared 3 bases from V and 1 base from J, leaving 4 bases between. The CDR3 is 13 amino acids. The variable domain in full, completed from reference TRBV2 and TRBJ1-5, reads EPEVTQTPSHQVTQMGQEVILRCVPISNHLYFYWYRQILGQKVEFLVSFYNNEISEKSEIFDDQFSVERPDGSNFTLKIRSTKLEDSAMYFCASSEESNQPQHFGDGTRLSIL.

The V call is TRBV2, the J call TRBJ2-7; 12 bases match TRBD2. The germline gives CDR1 SNHLY, CDR2 FYNNEI. V lost 2 bases, J lost 7 bases, and 9 bases stayed unmatched. This CDR3 has 16 amino acids. CDR3 amino acids: CASSENTSGRTREQYF. The CDR3, as DNA: TGTGCCAGCAGTGAAAACACTAGCGGGAGGACAAGAGAGCAGTACTTC.

The chain joins TRBV18 to TRBJ1-3; TRBD1 is a possible D gene (6 bases). CDR3 length equals 15 residues. The V and J ends lost 4 bases and 1 base respectively, with 11 bases between them. Per the germline V gene, CDR1 is KGHSH and CDR2 is LQKENI. DNA for the CDR3: TGTGCCAGCTCACGTTCCACAGGGTCTGGAAACACCATATATTTT. Its translation is CASSRSTGSGNTIYF.

The chain joins TRBV18 to TRBJ1-2; tentatively, D is TRBD1 (5 bases). This CDR3 spans 14 amino acids. V shed 0 bases and J shed 4 bases, with 9 bases lying between them. Per germline, CDR1 KGHSH and CDR2 LQKENI. CDR3 protein: CASSPPGPTYGYTF. The CDR3 DNA sequence: TGTGCCAGCTCACCACCGGGACCGACCTATGGCTACACCTTC.

The chain has TRBV19 and TRBJ2-1; TRBD2 is a possible D gene (6 bases). From germline, CDR1 is LNHDA and CDR2 SQIVND (reference sequence). The CDR3 is 13 amino acids. V lost 10 bases to trimming and J lost 2 bases, with 12 bases between them. Here the CDR3 DNA reads TGTGCCACTAGGGGAGGCCCCTACAATGAGCAGTTCTTC. Its translation is CATRGGPYNEQFF.

V is TRBV28 and J is TRBJ1-5; D gene uncertain. The CDR3 extends over 13 amino acids. Germline V gene data show CDR1 as MDHEN and CDR2 as SYDVKM. V was shortened by 6 bases and J by 0 bases, with 6 bases between the two germline ends. CDR3 sequence (DNA): TGTGCCAGCAGAGGTTTTAGCAATCAGCCCCAGCATTTT. Residues: CASRGFSNQPQHF.

The chain is built from TRBV5-1 and TRBJ2-3; D is unresolved. Trimming took 0 bases from V and 2 from J, leaving 10 bases between them. CDR3 length: 15 amino acids. In germline, CDR1 is SGHRS, CDR2 YFSETQ. CDR3 residues: CASSLVVSVTDTQYF. The CDR3 DNA reads as TGCGCCAGCAGCTTGGTGGTCTCAGTCACAGATACGCAGTATTTT. Variable domain in full (rest from reference TRBV5-1 and TRBJ2-3): KAGVTQTPRYLIKTRGQQVTLSCSPISGHRSVSWYQQTPGQGLQFLFEYFSETQRNKGNFPGRFSGRQFSNSRSEMNVSTLELGDSALYLCASSLVVSVTDTQYFGPGTRLTVL.

V usage is TRBV11-3 and J usage is TRBJ2-7; TRBD2 is a possible D gene (5 bases). Germline V gene sequence: CDR1 SGHNT, CDR2 YENEEA. Trimming took 1 base from V and 5 from J, leaving 15 bases between them. This CDR3 has 15 amino acids. The CDR3, as DNA: TGTGCCAGCAGCTTAGGGACTTTCCCTGGGCACGAGCAGTACTTC. As protein: CASSLGTFPGHEQYF.

The chain couples TRBV27 to TRBJ2-2, with TRBD1 identical over 9 bases. The CDR3 is 17 residues long. V lost 5 bases, J lost 3 bases, and 10 bases stayed unmatched. The germline gives CDR1 MNHEY, CDR2 SMNVEV (reference sequence). The CDR3 DNA is TGTGCCAGCAGTGTTCGGGGACAGGGTTTTGACACCGGGGAGCTGTTTTTT. Its translation: CASSVRGQGFDTGELFF.

This rearrangement joins TRBV7-6 to TRBJ2-2; 10 positions match TRBD2. The germline gives CDR1 SGHVS, CDR2 FNYEAQ. The CDR3 totals 16 residues. With 5 bases clipped from V and 0 bases from J, the junction kept 3 bases outside the gene matches. This chain's CDR3 is CASSPSGSPNTGELFF. CDR3 DNA: TGTGCCAGCAGCCCTAGCGGGAGTCCGAACACCGGGGAGCTGTTTTTT.

This clone was seen only a few times. The chain couples TRBV6-6 to TRBJ1-2, with a tentative D call TRBD1 (5 bases). Looked up from germline, CDR1 is MNHNY and CDR2 is SVGAGI (reference sequence). This CDR3 is built from 13 residues. Trimming stripped 6 bases from V and 4 bases from J, with 12 bases between. This CDR3 is CASSRDQPYGYTF. The CDR3, as DNA: TGTGCCAGCAGCCGGGACCAACCCTATGGCTACACCTTC.

The chain has TRBV20-1 and TRBJ1-5; D may be TRBD1 (6 bases). Trimming took off 8 bases at V and 3 bases at J, with 8 bases between the two ends. The CDR3 has 11 amino acids. Germline V gene data show CDR1 as DFQATT and CDR2 as SNEGSKA (reference sequence). CDR3 loop: CSRQDNQPQHF. CDR3 DNA sequence: TGCAGTAGACAGGACAATCAGCCCCAGCATTTT.

The rearrangement joins TRBV7-9 to TRBJ1-1; D unclear. The CDR3 has 14 residues. Germline V gives CDR1 SEHNR, CDR2 FQNEAQ (reference sequence). The ends were cut back, 1 base at V and 2 bases at J, with 8 bases in the middle. The CDR3 nucleotides are TGTGCCAGCAGCTTAGGGCGAGCTAACACTGAAGCTTTCTTT. Translation: CASSLGRANTEAFF. Full variable domain (remainder filled in from reference TRBV7-9 and TRBJ1-1): DTGVSQNPRHKITKRGQNVTFRCDPISEHNRLYWYRQTLGQGPEFLTYFQNEAQLEKSRLLSDRFSAERPKGSFSTLEIQRTEQGDSAMYLCASSLGRANTEAFFGQGTRLTVV.

This chain uses TRBV11-1 with TRBJ2-4; D unclear. The CDR3 extends over 13 amino acids. Trimming shortened V by 4 bases and J by 3 bases, and 7 bases separated the two germline ends. Germline V CDR1 and CDR2: SGHAT, FQDESV (reference sequence). The CDR3 nucleotides read TGTGCCAGCAGCTCACAGAACAAAAACATTCAGTACTTC. Translation: CASSSQNKNIQYF.

A single count supports this clone. J is TRBJ1-5 and V is TRBV2; no clear D gene. Germline CDR1 and CDR2: SNHLY and FYNNEI. CDR3 length equals 13 residues. V was shortened by 3 bases and J by 5 bases, with 8 bases between the two germline ends. This chain's CDR3 is CASSDIGYQPQHF. The DNA for the CDR3 is TGTGCCAGCAGTGATATTGGGTATCAGCCCCAGCATTTT.

The CDR3 here is CASSSENYGYTF. CDR3 nucleotide sequence: TGTGCCAGCAGCTCAGAGAACTATGGCTACACCTTC. The V gene is TRBV11-2, the J gene TRBJ1-2; no reliable D call. The CDR3 has 12 residues. Germline V gene sequence: CDR1 SGHAT, CDR2 FQNNGV. V lost 4 bases, J lost 2 bases, and 5 bases lay in between.

The chain is built from TRBV19 and TRBJ1-2, with 7 bases fitting TRBD1. V was clipped by 5 bases and J by 0 bases; unmatched bases: 3. Germline values: CDR1 LNHDA, CDR2 SQIVND (reference sequence). This CDR3 contains 14 residues. The CDR3 bases are TGTGCCAGTAGTGTAACAGGGGCTAACTATGGCTACACCTTC. Amino acids: CASSVTGANYGYTF.

The V and J genes are TRBV7-2 and TRBJ2-3, with no clear D. Per germline, CDR1 SGHTA and CDR2 FQGNSA. The CDR3 consists of 17 residues. V gave up 3 bases and J gave up 1 base, with 17 bases separating them. CDR3: CASSFRGRALRTDTQYF. DNA of the CDR3: TGTGCCAGCAGCTTTCGCGGCCGAGCCTTGCGCACAGATACGCAGTATTTT.

The CDR3 reads CASSEGWGGYTF. CDR3 coding DNA: TGTGCCAGCAGTGAAGGATGGGGTGGCTACACCTTC. The chain has TRBV6-1 and TRBJ1-2, with D hard to call. Germline CDR1 MNHNS, CDR2 SASEGT. The ends were cut back, 1 base at V and 7 bases at J, with 7 bases in the middle. The CDR3 totals 12 residues.

The rearrangement uses TRBV28 and TRBJ2-2; no clear D gene. Trimming shortened V by 3 bases and J by 0 bases, and 8 bases separated the two germline ends. In germline, CDR1 is MDHEN, CDR2 SYDVKM. This CDR3 is built from 15 residues. For the CDR3, the DNA is TGTGCCAGCAGTTTCCGGCACGCGAACACCGGGGAGCTGTTTTTT. This sequence encodes CASSFRHANTGELFF.

The chain links TRBV2 to TRBJ2-5, with 7 bases aligning to TRBD1. The ends lost 6 bases at V and 5 bases at J; junction bases unmatched: 9. CDR1 and CDR2 from the germline V gene are SNHLY and FYNNEI. This CDR3 has 14 amino acids. In DNA, the CDR3 is TGTGCCAGCAGCCATGACAGGGACAAGGAGACCCAGTACTTC. It translates to CASSHDRDKETQYF.

V is TRBV7-8 and J is TRBJ2-3; TRBD2 might be the D (6 bases). CDR3 length equals 17 residues. CDR1 is SGHVS and CDR2 is FQNEAQ in the germline V gene. The V end was cut by 1 base, the J end by 6 bases, with 20 bases between. CDR3 region: CASSLGGTGRVEDTQYF. The CDR3 nucleotides read TGTGCCAGCAGCTTAGGCGGGACCGGAAGGGTCGAGGATACGCAGTATTTT.

V usage is TRBV6-5 and J usage is TRBJ2-7; TRBD1 might be the D (6 bases). The CDR3 length is 14 residues. Germline CDR1 MNHEY, CDR2 SVGAGI. V shed 8 bases and J shed 2 bases, with 16 bases lying between them. The CDR3 here is CASRPRAGAYEQYF. Here the CDR3 DNA reads TGTGCCAGCCGACCCCGGGCAGGGGCCTACGAGCAGTACTTC.

V and J are TRBV19 and TRBJ2-6, with a tentative D call TRBD2 (6 bases). Trimming shortened V by 5 bases and J by 0 bases, and 11 bases separated the two germline ends. The CDR3 length is 16 residues. Looked up from germline, CDR1 is LNHDA and CDR2 is SQIVND (reference sequence). CDR3 region: CASSVGRFSGANVLTF. The CDR3 DNA reads as TGTGCCAGTAGTGTTGGGAGGTTCTCTGGGGCCAACGTCCTGACTTTC.

V usage is TRBV27 and J usage is TRBJ2-3; 13 bases line up with TRBD2. The CDR3 totals 15 residues. J gave up 4 bases and V 6 bases, and 4 bases lay outside the gene matches. Germline V gene data show CDR1 as MNHEY and CDR2 as SMNVEV (reference sequence). The CDR3 coding sequence is TGTGCCAGCAGCTCACTAGCGGGAGGGGCAGATACGCAGTATTTT. Its protein is CASSSLAGGADTQYF.

This clone has only one observation. The rearrangement joins TRBV7-2 to TRBJ2-1, with 11 nucleotides matching TRBD2. Germline V CDR1 and CDR2: SGHTA, FQGNSA. The CDR3 has 16 amino acids. V gave up 8 bases and J gave up 3 bases; unmatched junction bases: 9. The CDR3 bases are TGTGCCAGCCGCCGGACTACTAGCGGGAGCTACAATGAGCAGTTCTTC. It translates to CASRRTTSGSYNEQFF. The full variable domain, in which reference TRBV7-2 and TRBJ2-1 provide the parts outside the CDR3, is GAGVSQSPSNKVTEKGKDVELRCDPISGHTALYWYRQSLGQGLEFLIYFQGNSAPDKSGLPSDRFSAERTGGSVSTLTIQRTQQEDSAVYLCASRRTTSGSYNEQFFGPGTRLTVL.

This clone was counted a few times. The chain is built from TRBV7-3 and TRBJ2-2, with a weak D call TRBD1 (6 bases). Per germline, CDR1 SGHTA and CDR2 FQGTGA. The CDR3 runs to 13 residues. V was trimmed by 6 bases and J by 5 bases, leaving 10 bases between them. The CDR3 DNA is TGTGCCAGCAGTCCAGGGGAGACCGGGGAGCTGTTTTTT. Translation gives CASSPGETGELFF.

The V and J genes are TRBV27 and TRBJ1-2, with D unclear. Between the trimmed V and J ends, which lost 5 bases and 5 bases, there was a span of 15 bases. Per the germline V gene, CDR1 is MNHEY and CDR2 is SMNVEV (reference sequence). CDR3 length equals 14 residues. CDR3 region: CASSQNRASYGYTF. In nucleotides, the CDR3 is TGTGCCAGCAGTCAGAATCGGGCCTCATATGGCTACACCTTC.